The 11 T cell receptor beta chains listed next were all sequenced from one sample in a study of cytomegalovirus exposure and HLA in healthy donors. The PCR contained 60 Vbeta and 13 Jbeta primers. Clones were read by immunoSEQ multiplex PCR, and TCRdb kept only the in-frame ones, dropping some. Of approximately 160,000 clones in the sample, approximately 80% were seen once. The sample was PBMCs. The receptors come from a woman aged 40 to 50 in good health and CMV-seropositive.

This chain links TRBV7-2 with TRBJ2-1; 7 nucleotides line up with TRBD1. V was pared by 3 bases and J by 7 bases, with 6 bases of the junction left unmatched. Looked up from germline, CDR1 is SGHTA and CDR2 is FQGNSA. The CDR3 length is 14 residues. The CDR3, as DNA: TGTGCCAGCAGCTTGATGACAGGGAGTAATGAGCAGTTCTTC. It specifies CASSLMTGSNEQFF.

The chain combines TRBV5-1 with TRBJ2-3; D is possibly TRBD2 (5 bases). CDR1 is SGHRS, CDR2 YFSETQ, per germline. The CDR3 loop spans 15 amino acids. Trimming took off 0 bases at V and 0 bases at J, with 8 bases between the two ends. The CDR3 here is CASSLEAASTDTQYF. DNA of the CDR3: TGCGCCAGCAGCTTGGAAGCGGCCAGCACAGATACGCAGTATTTT.

The chain has TRBV30 and TRBJ1-5; tentative D call: TRBD1 (6 bases). This CDR3 is 15 amino acids long. V was shortened by 2 bases and J by 4 bases, with 15 bases between the two germline ends. CDR1 and CDR2 (germline): GTSNPN, SVGIG (reference sequence). The CDR3 DNA reads TGTGCCTGGAGTTCTTCCGGGACACAAAATCAGCCCCAGCATTTT. Its translation: CAWSSSGTQNQPQHF.

This sequence joins TRBV28 and TRBJ1-4; D is possibly TRBD1 (6 bases). CDR1 and CDR2 (germline): MDHEN, SYDVKM. V lost 2 bases, J lost 2 bases, and 24 bases lay in between. The CDR3 is 20 residues long. CDR3 sequence: CASSLGSTGQSQQTNEKLFF. For the CDR3, the DNA is TGTGCCAGCAGTTTAGGGTCTACAGGACAGTCCCAACAGACTAATGAAAAACTGTTTTTT. The variable domain in full, completed from reference TRBV28 and TRBJ1-4, reads DVKVTQSSRYLVKRTGEKVFLECVQDMDHENMFWYRQDPGLGLRLIYFSYDVKMKEKGDIPEGYSVSREKKERFSLILESASTNQTSMYLCASSLGSTGQSQQTNEKLFFGSGTQLSVL.

V and J are TRBV11-2 and TRBJ2-7, with 8 positions matching TRBD1. The trim removed 5 bases at V and 0 bases at J, leaving 6 bases unmatched. The CDR3 totals 15 residues. The V gene's germline CDR1 is SGHAT and CDR2 FQNNGV. CDR3 nucleotides: TGTGCCAGCAGCCCCCGGACAGGGAGCTCCTACGAGCAGTACTTC. Amino acids: CASSPRTGSSYEQYF.

The gene calls are TRBV13 and TRBJ2-2, with 14 bases matching TRBD2. Per germline, CDR1 PRHDT and CDR2 FYEKMQ (reference sequence). The CDR3 loop spans 19 amino acids. The V segment lost 4 bases and the J segment 4 bases; nucleotides outside the gene matches: 11. The CDR3 DNA sequence: TGTGCCAGCAGCTCAAAGACTAGCGGGAGGGCCGAAAGCACCGGGGAGCTGTTTTTT. This sequence encodes CASSSKTSGRAESTGELFF.

This clone was counted between two and nine times. The chain carries TRBV25-1 and TRBJ2-1; the match to TRBD2 covers 13 bases. The CDR3 is made up of 16 amino acids. V trimming: 2 bases; J trimming: 9 bases; junction bases outside the gene matches: 7. Germline V gene lookup returns CDR1 MGHDK and CDR2 SYGVNS. CDR3 DNA sequence: TGTGCCAGCAGTGAAGGAGAACTAGCGGGAGGGTCTGAGCAGTTCTTC. Its protein product is CASSEGELAGGSEQFF. Variable domain in full (rest from reference TRBV25-1 and TRBJ2-1): EADIYQTPRYLVIGTGKKITLECSQTMGHDKMYWYQQDPGMELHLIHYSYGVNSTEKGDLSSESTVSRIRTEHFPLTLESARPSHTSQYLCASSEGELAGGSEQFFGPGTRLTVL.

Of note for this clone: One end of the junction does not line up with germline, which may come from a read error. CDR3 loop: CASSSSGAWAVF. Written as DNA, the CDR3 is TGTGCCAGCAGCTCCAGCGGGGCTTGGGCCGTCTTC. The rearrangement joins TRBV7-9 to TRBJ2-1, with 7 bases that match TRBD2. Germline V gene lookup returns CDR1 SEHNR and CDR2 FQNEAQ (reference sequence). The CDR3 is 12 residues long.

The genes are TRBV9 and TRBJ2-7; no clear D gene. Germline CDR1 and CDR2: SGDLS and YYNGEE. Trimming shortened V by 4 bases and J by 0 bases, and 8 bases separated the two germline ends. There are 13 residues in the CDR3. The CDR3 loop reads CASSPSSSYEQYF. As DNA, the CDR3 is TGTGCCAGCAGCCCCTCGAGCTCCTACGAGCAGTACTTC.

The V and J genes are TRBV7-2 and TRBJ1-2; TRBD1 agrees at 10 bases. Looked up from germline, CDR1 is SGHTA and CDR2 is FQGNSA. The trim removed 4 bases at V and 6 bases at J, leaving 5 bases unmatched. The CDR3 has 14 residues. The CDR3 nucleotides read TGTGCCAGCAGCTCGGACAGGGGGGTGGATGGCTACACCTTC. The encoded protein is CASSSDRGVDGYTF.

This clone is a singleton in its sample. The V gene is TRBV9, the J gene TRBJ1-1; D might be TRBD1 (6 bases). Trimming cost V 4 bases and J 1 base, with 23 bases left between them. Germline V gives CDR1 SGDLS, CDR2 YYNGEE. The CDR3 is 18 residues long. The CDR3 region is CASSLKGRDTRTNTEAFF. The CDR3 DNA is TGTGCCAGCAGCTTAAAAGGGAGGGACACACGAACGAACACTGAAGCTTTCTTT.